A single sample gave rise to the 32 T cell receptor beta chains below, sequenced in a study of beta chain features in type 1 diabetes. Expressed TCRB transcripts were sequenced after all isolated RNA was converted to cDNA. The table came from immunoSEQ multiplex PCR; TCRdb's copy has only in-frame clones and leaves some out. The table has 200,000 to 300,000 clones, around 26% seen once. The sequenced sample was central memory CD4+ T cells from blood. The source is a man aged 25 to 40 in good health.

CDR3 DNA sequence: TGTGCCAGCAGTCCAACAGGGGCTGGGGCCAACGTCCTGACTTTC. Translation: CASSPTGAGANVLTF. The J gene is TRBJ2-6, the V gene TRBV27, with 7 nucleotides matching TRBD1. With 5 bases clipped from V and 2 bases from J, the junction kept 3 bases outside the gene matches. The germline gives CDR1 MNHEY, CDR2 SMNVEV (reference sequence). There are 15 residues in the CDR3.

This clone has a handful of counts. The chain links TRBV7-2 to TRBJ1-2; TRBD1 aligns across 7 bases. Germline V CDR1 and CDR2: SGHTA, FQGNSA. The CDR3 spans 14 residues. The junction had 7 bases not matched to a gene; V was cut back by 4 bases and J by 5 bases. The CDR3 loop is CASSSQGTEYGYTF. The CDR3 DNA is TGTGCCAGCAGCTCCCAAGGGACAGAATATGGCTACACCTTC.

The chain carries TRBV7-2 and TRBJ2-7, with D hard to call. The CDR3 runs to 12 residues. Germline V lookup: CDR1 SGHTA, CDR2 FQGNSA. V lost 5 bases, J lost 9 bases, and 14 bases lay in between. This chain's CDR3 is CASSPYEVGQYF. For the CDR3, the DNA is TGTGCCAGCAGCCCCTACGAAGTTGGGCAGTACTTC.

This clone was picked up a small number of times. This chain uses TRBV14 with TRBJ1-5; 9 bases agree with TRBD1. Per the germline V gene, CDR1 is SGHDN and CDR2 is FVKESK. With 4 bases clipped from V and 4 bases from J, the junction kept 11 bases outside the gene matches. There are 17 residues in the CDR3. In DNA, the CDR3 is TGTGCCAGCAGCCCCTTTGGACAGGGGAAATTTAATCAGCCCCAGCATTTT. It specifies CASSPFGQGKFNQPQHF.

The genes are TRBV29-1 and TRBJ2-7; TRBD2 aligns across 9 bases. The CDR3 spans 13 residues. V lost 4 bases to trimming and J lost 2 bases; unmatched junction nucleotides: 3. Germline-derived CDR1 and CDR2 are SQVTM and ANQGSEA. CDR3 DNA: TGCAGCGTTGTTGCTAGCGGGACCTACGAGCAGTACTTC. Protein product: CSVVASGTYEQYF.

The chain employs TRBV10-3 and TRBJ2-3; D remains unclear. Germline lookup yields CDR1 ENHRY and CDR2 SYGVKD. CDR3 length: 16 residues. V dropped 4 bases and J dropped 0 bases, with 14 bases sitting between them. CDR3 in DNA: TGTGCCATCAGTGGGACGGCTGCGGACAGCACAGATACGCAGTATTTT. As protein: CAISGTAADSTDTQYF.

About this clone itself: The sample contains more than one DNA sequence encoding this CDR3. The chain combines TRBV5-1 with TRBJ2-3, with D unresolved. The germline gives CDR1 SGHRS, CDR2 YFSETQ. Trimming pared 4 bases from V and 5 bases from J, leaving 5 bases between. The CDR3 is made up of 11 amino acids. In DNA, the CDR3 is TGCGCCAGCAGCCTGAAAGATACGCAGTATTTT. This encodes CASSLKDTQYF.

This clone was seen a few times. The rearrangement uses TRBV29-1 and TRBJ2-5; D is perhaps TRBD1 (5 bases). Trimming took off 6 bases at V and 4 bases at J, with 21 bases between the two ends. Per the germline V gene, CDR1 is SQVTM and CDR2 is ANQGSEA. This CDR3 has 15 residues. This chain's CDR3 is CSVDKGARVGETQYF. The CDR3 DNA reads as TGCAGCGTCGACAAAGGGGCCCGGGTAGGAGAGACCCAGTACTTC.

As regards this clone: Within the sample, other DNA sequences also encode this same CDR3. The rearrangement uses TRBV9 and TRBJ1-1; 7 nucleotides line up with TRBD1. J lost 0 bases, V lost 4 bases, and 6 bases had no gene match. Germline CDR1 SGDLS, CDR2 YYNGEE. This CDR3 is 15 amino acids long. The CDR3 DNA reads TGTGCCAGCAGCCCCCGACAGGGCATGAACACTGAAGCTTTCTTT. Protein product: CASSPRQGMNTEAFF.

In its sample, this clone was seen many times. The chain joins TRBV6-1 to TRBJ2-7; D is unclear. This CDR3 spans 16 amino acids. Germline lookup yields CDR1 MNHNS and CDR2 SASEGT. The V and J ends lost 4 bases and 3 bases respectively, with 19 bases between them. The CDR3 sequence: CASSVSPGRSIYEQYF. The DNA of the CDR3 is TGTGCCAGCAGTGTATCCCCAGGCAGGTCAATCTACGAGCAGTACTTC.

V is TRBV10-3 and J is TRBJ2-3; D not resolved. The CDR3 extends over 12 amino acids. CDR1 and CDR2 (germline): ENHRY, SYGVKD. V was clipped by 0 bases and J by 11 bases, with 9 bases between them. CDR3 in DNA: TGTGCCATCAGTGAGTCGGTGCCTCAGCAGTATTTT. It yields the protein CAISESVPQQYF.

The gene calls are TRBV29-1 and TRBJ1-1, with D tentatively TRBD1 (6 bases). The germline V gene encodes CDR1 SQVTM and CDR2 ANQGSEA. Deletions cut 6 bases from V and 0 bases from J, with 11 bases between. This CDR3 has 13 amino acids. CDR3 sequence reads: CSVDRGVNTEAFF. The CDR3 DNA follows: TGCAGCGTGGACAGAGGGGTGAACACTGAAGCTTTCTTT.

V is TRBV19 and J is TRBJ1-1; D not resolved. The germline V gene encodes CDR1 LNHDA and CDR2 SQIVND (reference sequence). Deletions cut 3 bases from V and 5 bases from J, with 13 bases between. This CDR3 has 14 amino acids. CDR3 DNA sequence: TGTGCCAGTAGTATTCGGGTAGTGGGAACTGAAGCTTTCTTT. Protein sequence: CASSIRVVGTEAFF.

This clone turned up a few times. The CDR3: CASIRLGSHEQFF. The CDR3 region has the DNA TGTGCCAGCATTCGTTTGGGGAGCCATGAGCAGTTCTTC. The chain combines TRBV27 with TRBJ2-1; tentative D call: TRBD2 (5 bases). This CDR3 comprises 13 residues. Between the trimmed V and J ends, which lost 7 bases and 8 bases, there was a span of 15 bases. Germline V gene sequence: CDR1 MNHEY, CDR2 SMNVEV (reference sequence).

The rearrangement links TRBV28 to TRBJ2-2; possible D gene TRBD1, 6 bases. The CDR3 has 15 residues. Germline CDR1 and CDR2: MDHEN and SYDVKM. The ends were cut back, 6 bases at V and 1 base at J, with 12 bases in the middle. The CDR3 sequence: CASRTGTLNTGELFF. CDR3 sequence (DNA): TGTGCCAGCAGAACCGGGACACTGAACACCGGGGAGCTGTTTTTT.

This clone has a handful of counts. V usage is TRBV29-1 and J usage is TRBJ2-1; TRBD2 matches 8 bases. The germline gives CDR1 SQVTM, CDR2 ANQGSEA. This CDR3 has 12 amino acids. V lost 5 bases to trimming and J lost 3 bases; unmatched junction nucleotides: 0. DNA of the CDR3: TGCAGCGTTACTAGCGGCTACAATGAGCAGTTCTTC. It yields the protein CSVTSGYNEQFF.

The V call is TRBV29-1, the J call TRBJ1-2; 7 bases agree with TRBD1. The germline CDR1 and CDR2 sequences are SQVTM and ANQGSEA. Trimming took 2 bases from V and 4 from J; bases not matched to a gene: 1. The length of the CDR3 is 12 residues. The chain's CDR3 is CSVERDSYGYTF. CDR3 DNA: TGCAGCGTTGAAAGGGACAGCTATGGCTACACCTTC.

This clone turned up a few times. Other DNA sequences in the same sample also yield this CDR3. The chain's CDR3 is CAWRGWVLETQYF. The CDR3 nucleotides read TGTGCCTGGAGGGGGTGGGTGTTGGAGACCCAGTACTTC. The rearrangement joins TRBV30 to TRBJ2-5; unclear D gene. Trimming took 3 bases from V and 5 from J, leaving 13 bases between them. Germline V gives CDR1 GTSNPN, CDR2 SVGIG (reference sequence). CDR3 size: 13 residues. Filled out from reference TRBV30 and TRBJ2-5, the complete variable domain reads SQTIHQWPATLVQPVGSPLSLECTVEGTSNPNLYWYRQAAGRGLQLLFYSVGIGQISSEVPQNLSASRPQDRQFILSSKKLLLSDSGFYLCAWRGWVLETQYFGPGTRLLVL.

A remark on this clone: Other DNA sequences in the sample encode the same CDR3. CDR3 DNA sequence: TGTGCCTGGAGTGTAAGTCGCAATGAAAAACTGTTTTTT. Amino acids: CAWSVSRNEKLFF. The rearrangement joins TRBV30 to TRBJ1-4; no firm D call. V gave up 0 bases and J gave up 5 bases, with 7 bases separating them. The CDR3 sequence is 13 residues long. Germline V gene sequence: CDR1 GTSNPN, CDR2 SVGIG (reference sequence).

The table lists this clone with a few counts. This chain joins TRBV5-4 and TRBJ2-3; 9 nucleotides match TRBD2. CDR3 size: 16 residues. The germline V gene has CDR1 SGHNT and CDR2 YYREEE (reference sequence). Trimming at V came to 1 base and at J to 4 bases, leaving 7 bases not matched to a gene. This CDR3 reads CASSLKAGGPADTQYF. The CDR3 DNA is TGTGCCAGCAGCTTGAAGGCGGGAGGGCCCGCAGATACGCAGTATTTT.

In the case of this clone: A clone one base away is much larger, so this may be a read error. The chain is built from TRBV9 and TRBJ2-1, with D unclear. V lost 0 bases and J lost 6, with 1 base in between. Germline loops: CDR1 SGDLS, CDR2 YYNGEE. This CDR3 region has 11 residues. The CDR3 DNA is TGTGCCAGCAGCGTAGCCAATGAGCAGTTCTTC. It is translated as CASSVANEQFF.

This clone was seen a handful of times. The CDR3 bases are TGCGCCAGCAGCCAAGTATCTAGCGGGGGAGAGACCCAGTACTTC. It translates to CASSQVSSGGETQYF. V gene TRBV4-1 combines with J gene TRBJ2-5; 10 bases line up with TRBD2. This CDR3 region has 15 residues. With 1 base clipped from V and 4 bases from J, the junction kept 3 bases outside the gene matches. Germline V lookup: CDR1 MGHRA, CDR2 YSYEKL.

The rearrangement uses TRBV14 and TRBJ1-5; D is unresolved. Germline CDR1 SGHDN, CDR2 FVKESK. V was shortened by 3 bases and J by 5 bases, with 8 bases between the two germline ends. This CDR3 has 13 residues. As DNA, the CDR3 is TGTGCCAGCAGCCAGACGACACATCAGCCCCAGCATTTT. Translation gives CASSQTTHQPQHF.

CDR3 coding DNA: TGCGCCAGCAGACCCTGGACAGGGATGAACACTGAAGCTTTCTTT. Translation: CASRPWTGMNTEAFF. The chain employs TRBV5-1 and TRBJ1-1, with 8 bases fitting TRBD1. Trimming took 5 bases from V and 0 from J; bases not matched to a gene: 6. Germline values: CDR1 SGHRS, CDR2 YFSETQ. The CDR3 totals 15 residues.

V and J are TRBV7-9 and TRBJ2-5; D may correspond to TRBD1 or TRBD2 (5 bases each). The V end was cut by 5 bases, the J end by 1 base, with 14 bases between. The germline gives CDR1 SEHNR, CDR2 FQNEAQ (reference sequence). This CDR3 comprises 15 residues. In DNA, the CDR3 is TGTGCCAGCAGCCCTGGGACCATACTCCAAGAGACCCAGTACTTC. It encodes CASSPGTILQETQYF.

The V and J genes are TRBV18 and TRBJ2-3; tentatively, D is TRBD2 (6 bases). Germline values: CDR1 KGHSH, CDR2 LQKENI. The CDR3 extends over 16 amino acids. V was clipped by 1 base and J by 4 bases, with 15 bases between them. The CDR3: CASSPRALALADTQYF. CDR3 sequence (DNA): TGTGCCAGCTCACCACGGGCGCTAGCGTTGGCAGATACGCAGTATTTT.

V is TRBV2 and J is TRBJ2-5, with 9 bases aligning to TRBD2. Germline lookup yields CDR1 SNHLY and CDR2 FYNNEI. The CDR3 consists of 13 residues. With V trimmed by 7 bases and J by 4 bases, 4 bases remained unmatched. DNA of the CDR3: TGTGCCAGCAACGCGGGAGGGGGAGAGACCCAGTACTTC. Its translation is CASNAGGGETQYF.

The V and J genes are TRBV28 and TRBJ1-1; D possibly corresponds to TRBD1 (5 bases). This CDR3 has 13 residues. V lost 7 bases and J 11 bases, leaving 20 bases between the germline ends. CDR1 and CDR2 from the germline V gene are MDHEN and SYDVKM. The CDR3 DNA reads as TGTGCCAGCACCCCGTCAGGGATTCTTGGGGCTTTCTTT. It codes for CASTPSGILGAFF.

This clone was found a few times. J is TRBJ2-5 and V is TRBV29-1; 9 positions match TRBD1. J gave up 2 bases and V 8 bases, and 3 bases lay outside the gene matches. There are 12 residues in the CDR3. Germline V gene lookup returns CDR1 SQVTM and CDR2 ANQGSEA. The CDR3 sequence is CSFGQGQETQYF. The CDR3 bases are TGCAGCTTCGGACAGGGGCAAGAGACCCAGTACTTC.

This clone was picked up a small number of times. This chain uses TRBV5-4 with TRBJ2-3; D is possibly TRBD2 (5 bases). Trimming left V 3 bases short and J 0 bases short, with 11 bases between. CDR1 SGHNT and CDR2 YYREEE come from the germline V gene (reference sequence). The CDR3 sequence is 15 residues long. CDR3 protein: CASSWSGLSTDTQYF. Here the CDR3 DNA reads TGTGCCAGCAGCTGGAGCGGCCTGAGCACAGATACGCAGTATTTT.

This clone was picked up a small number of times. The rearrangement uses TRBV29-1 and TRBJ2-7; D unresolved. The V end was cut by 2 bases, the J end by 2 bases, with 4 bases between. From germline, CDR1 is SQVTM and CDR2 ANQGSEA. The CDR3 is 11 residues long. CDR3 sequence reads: CSVETTYEQYF. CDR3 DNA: TGCAGCGTTGAAACCACCTACGAGCAGTACTTC.

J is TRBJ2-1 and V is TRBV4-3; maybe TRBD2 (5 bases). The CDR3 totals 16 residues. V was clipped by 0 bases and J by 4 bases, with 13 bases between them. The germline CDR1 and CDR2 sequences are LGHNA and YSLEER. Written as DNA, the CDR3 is TGCGCCAGCAGCCAAGAACGGACTCTCACATACAATGAGCAGTTCTTC. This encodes CASSQERTLTYNEQFF.